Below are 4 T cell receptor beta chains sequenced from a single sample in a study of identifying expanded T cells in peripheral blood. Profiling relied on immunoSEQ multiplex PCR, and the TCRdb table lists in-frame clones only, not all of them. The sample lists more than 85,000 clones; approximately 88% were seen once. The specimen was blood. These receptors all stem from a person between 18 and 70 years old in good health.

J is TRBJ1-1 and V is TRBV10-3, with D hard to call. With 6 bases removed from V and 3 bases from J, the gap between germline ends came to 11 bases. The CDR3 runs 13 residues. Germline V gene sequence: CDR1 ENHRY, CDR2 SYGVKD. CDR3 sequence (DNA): TGTGCCATCAGGAAGACACTTGACACTGAAGCTTTCTTT. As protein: CAIRKTLDTEAFF.

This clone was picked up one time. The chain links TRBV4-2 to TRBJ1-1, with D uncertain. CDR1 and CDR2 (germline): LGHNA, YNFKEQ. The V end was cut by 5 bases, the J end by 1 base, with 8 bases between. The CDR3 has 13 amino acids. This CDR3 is CASSAWTNTEAFF. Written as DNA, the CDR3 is TGTGCCAGCAGCGCCTGGACGAACACTGAAGCTTTCTTT.

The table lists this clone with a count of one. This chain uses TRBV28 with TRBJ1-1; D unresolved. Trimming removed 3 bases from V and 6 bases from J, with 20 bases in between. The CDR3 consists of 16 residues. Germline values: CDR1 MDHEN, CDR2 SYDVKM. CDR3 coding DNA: TGTGCCAGCAGTTTCGGTCCTCGCGGGCTGAAGTCTGAAGCTTTCTTT. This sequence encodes CASSFGPRGLKSEAFF.

The CDR3: CALRSGANVLTF. The CDR3 DNA is TGTGCCCTGCGCTCTGGGGCCAACGTCCTGACTTTC. The chain recombines TRBV2 with TRBJ2-6; unclear D gene. Trimming shortened V by 11 bases and J by 0 bases, and 5 bases separated the two germline ends. CDR1 SNHLY and CDR2 FYNNEI come from the germline V gene. The length of the CDR3 is 12 residues.